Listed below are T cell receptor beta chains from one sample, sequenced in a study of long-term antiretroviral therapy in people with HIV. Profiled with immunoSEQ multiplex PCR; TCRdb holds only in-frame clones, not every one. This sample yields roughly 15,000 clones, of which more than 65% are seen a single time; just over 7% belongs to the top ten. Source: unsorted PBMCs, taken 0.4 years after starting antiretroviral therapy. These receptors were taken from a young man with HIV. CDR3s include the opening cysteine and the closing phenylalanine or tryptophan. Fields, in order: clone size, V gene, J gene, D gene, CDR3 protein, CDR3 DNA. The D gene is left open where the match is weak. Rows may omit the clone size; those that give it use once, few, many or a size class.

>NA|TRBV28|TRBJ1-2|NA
CASSPQGTRYGYTF
TGTGCCAGCAGTCCCCAGGGGACGCGTTATGGCTACACCTTC
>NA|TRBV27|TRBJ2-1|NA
CASSFGAVGSSYNEQFF
TGTGCCAGCAGTTTCGGAGCGGTTGGGAGCTCCTACAATGAGCAGTTCTTC
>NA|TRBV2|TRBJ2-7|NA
CASSSDRPYEQYF
TGTGCCAGCAGTTCCGACAGACCCTACGAGCAGTACTTC
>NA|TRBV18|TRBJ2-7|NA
CASSPGYEQYF
TGTGCCAGCTCACCAGGCTACGAGCAGTACTTC
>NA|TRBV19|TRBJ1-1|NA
CASSISMNTEAFF
TGTGCCAGTAGTATTTCCATGAACACTGAAGCTTTCTTT
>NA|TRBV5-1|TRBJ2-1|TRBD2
CASSFSGNDYNEQFF
TGCGCCAGCAGCTTTAGCGGGAACGACTACAATGAGCAGTTCTTC
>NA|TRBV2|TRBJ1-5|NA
CASSEGFRKYSNQPQHF
TGTGCCAGCAGTGAAGGTTTCAGGAAATATAGCAATCAGCCCCAGCATTTT
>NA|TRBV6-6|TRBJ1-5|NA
CASRYSNQPQHF
TGTGCCAGCAGGTATAGCAATCAGCCCCAGCATTTT
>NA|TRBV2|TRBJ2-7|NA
CASRLSSYEQYF
TGTGCCAGCCGACTGAGCTCCTACGAGCAGTACTTC
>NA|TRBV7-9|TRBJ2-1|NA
CASSLVRSDEQFF
TGTGCCAGCAGCTTAGTACGGTCGGATGAGCAGTTCTTC
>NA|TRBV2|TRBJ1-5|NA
CASSEAGRNQPQHF
TGTGCCAGCAGTGAAGCCGGGAGGAATCAGCCCCAGCATTTT
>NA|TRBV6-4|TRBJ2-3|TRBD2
CASSDSTSGGDTQYF
TGTGCCAGCAGTGACTCGACTAGCGGGGGGGATACGCAGTATTTT
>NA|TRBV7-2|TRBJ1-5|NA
CASSRDTAQPQHF
TGTGCCAGCAGCAGGGACACGGCCCAGCCCCAGCATTTT
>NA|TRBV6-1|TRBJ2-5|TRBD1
CASKVRGREETQYF
TGTGCCAGCAAAGTCAGGGGGCGCGAAGAGACCCAGTACTTC
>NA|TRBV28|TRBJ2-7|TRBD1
CASSRDSSYEQYF
TGTGCCAGCAGCCGGGACAGCTCCTACGAGCAGTACTTC
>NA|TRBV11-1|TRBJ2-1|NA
CASSLSHEQFF
TGTGCCAGCAGCTTGTCCCATGAGCAGTTCTTC
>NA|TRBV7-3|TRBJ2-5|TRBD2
CASSSSGGAGETQYF
TGTGCCAGCAGCTCTAGCGGGGGGGCAGGAGAGACCCAGTACTTC
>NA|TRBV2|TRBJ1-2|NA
CASRPLTRDAQNYGYTF
TGTGCCAGCAGACCCCTCACGAGGGACGCCCAAAACTATGGCTACACCTTC
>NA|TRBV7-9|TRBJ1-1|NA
CASSLVGTLEAFF
TGTGCCAGCAGCTTAGTTGGCACCCTTGAAGCTTTCTTT
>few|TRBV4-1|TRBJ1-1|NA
CASSQNQGEAFF
TGCGCCAGCAGCCAGAACCAGGGGGAAGCTTTCTTT
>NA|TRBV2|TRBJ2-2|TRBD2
CASVGLARTGELFF
TGTGCCAGCGTGGGACTAGCGAGGACCGGGGAGCTGTTTTTT
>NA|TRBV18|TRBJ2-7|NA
CASSPRGADEQYF
TGTGCCAGCTCACCTCGAGGGGCGGACGAGCAGTACTTC
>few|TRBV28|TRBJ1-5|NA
CASSSYPQPQHF
TGTGCCAGCAGCTCCTATCCTCAGCCCCAGCATTTT
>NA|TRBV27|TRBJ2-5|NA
CASSHDMGETQYF
TGTGCCAGCAGTCACGACATGGGTGAGACCCAGTACTTC
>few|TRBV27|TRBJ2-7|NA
CASSLFQDPLTFYEQYF
TGTGCCAGCAGTTTATTCCAGGACCCATTAACCTTTTACGAGCAGTACTTC
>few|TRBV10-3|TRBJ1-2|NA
CAISESDRLHGYTF
TGTGCCATCAGTGAGTCGGACAGATTGCATGGCTACACCTTC
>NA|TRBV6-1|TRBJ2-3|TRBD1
CASSRQGATDTQYF
TGTGCCAGCAGTAGGCAGGGGGCAACAGATACGCAGTATTTT
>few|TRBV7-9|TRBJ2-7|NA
CASSYPVSSSYEQYF
TGTGCCAGCAGCTACCCAGTGAGTTCCTCCTACGAGCAGTACTTC
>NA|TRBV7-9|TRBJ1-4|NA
CASTGVDEKLFF
TGTGCCAGCACAGGGGTAGATGAAAAACTGTTTTTT
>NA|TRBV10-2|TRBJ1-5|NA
CASSEGGNGNQPQHF
TGCGCCAGCAGTGAAGGGGGGAACGGCAATCAGCCCCAGCATTTT
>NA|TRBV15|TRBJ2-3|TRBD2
CATSRTSGGTDTQYF
TGTGCCACCAGCAGGACTAGCGGGGGCACAGATACGCAGTATTTT